The 14 T cell receptor beta chains presented below share a single source sample, sequenced in a study of cytomegalovirus exposure and HLA in healthy donors. Generated by immunoSEQ multiplex PCR, the TCRdb table keeps only in-frame clones and is missing some. The table has 100,000 to 130,000 clones, more than 90% seen once. The specimen sequenced was PBMCs. These receptors were collected from a woman younger than 30 in good health and CMV-seronegative.

The CDR3 region is CASSSPGGELFF. The CDR3 DNA follows: TGTGCCAGCAGCTCCCCGGGAGGGGAGCTGTTTTTT. The chain joins TRBV7-3 to TRBJ2-2; possibly TRBD2 for D (5 bases). The ends were cut back, 4 bases at V and 8 bases at J, with 8 bases in the middle. The CDR3 is 12 residues long. Germline lookup yields CDR1 SGHTA and CDR2 FQGTGA.

The CDR3 spells CASSLRGGGRATTEAFF. The DNA for the CDR3 is TGTGCCAGCAGCTTAAGAGGGGGGGGCAGGGCGACCACTGAAGCTTTCTTT. The chain has TRBV7-3 and TRBJ1-1, with D perhaps TRBD1 (6 bases). Germline V gene data show CDR1 as SGHTA and CDR2 as FQGTGA. CDR3 length equals 17 residues. V lost 1 base and J 4 bases, leaving 19 bases between the germline ends.

This clone was counted between two and nine times. The rearrangement joins TRBV28 to TRBJ2-1; a possible D gene is TRBD2 (6 bases). Germline CDR1 reads MDHEN; CDR2 reads SYDVKM. CDR3 length: 16 residues. V gave up 8 bases and J gave up 5 bases, with 22 bases separating them. Written as DNA, the CDR3 is TGTGCCAGCCGAGATGGAGGCAGGAGGGCCAACAATGAGCAGTTCTTC. Encoded protein: CASRDGGRRANNEQFF.

This sequence joins TRBV19 and TRBJ2-4, with 9 bases aligning to TRBD1. This CDR3 spans 14 amino acids. The V gene end was trimmed by 6 bases and the J gene end by 7 bases; junction bases not matched to a gene: 7. Germline V gives CDR1 LNHDA, CDR2 SQIVND (reference sequence). The DNA of the CDR3 is TGTGCCAGTAGCCCGACAGGGGGAGACAACATTCAGTACTTC. Protein product: CASSPTGGDNIQYF.

The V and J genes are TRBV13 and TRBJ2-6, with D perhaps TRBD2 (7 bases). CDR1 is PRHDT and CDR2 is FYEKMQ in the germline V gene (reference sequence). The V gene lost 1 base and the J gene lost 1 base, with 11 bases spanning the gap. The length of the CDR3 is 17 residues. DNA for the CDR3: TGTGCCAGCAGCTTAGAAGGGGGGGAGTCTGGGGCCAACGTCCTGACTTTC. It translates to CASSLEGGESGANVLTF.

The chain employs TRBV2 and TRBJ2-2; D is perhaps TRBD1 (5 bases). CDR3 length: 14 residues. Germline V gene lookup returns CDR1 SNHLY and CDR2 FYNNEI. V dropped 3 bases and J dropped 1 base, with 6 bases sitting between them. Here the CDR3 reads CASSDRVNTGELFF. CDR3 nucleotide sequence: TGTGCCAGCAGTGACAGGGTGAACACCGGGGAGCTGTTTTTT.

The V call is TRBV7-2, the J call TRBJ2-3; TRBD2 agrees at 9 bases. CDR1 SGHTA and CDR2 FQGNSA come from the germline V gene. The CDR3 has 16 amino acids. The trim removed 0 bases at V and 1 base at J, leaving 2 bases unmatched. In DNA form, the CDR3 reads TGTGCCAGCAGCTTAGCGATAGCGGGGGGCACAGATACGCAGTATTTT. It codes for CASSLAIAGGTDTQYF.

This chain links TRBV6-6 with TRBJ2-5, with TRBD2 identical over 7 bases. In germline, CDR1 is MNHNY, CDR2 SVGAGI (reference sequence). The CDR3 runs 13 residues. The trim removed 5 bases at V and 6 bases at J, leaving 6 bases unmatched. The CDR3 spells CASSPSGAQTQYF. DNA of the CDR3: TGTGCCAGCAGTCCGAGCGGGGCCCAGACCCAGTACTTC.

This sequence joins TRBV19 and TRBJ1-1, with TRBD1 matching 7 bases. CDR3 length equals 13 residues. Unmatched junction bases numbered 6, after V lost 4 bases and J lost 7 bases. CDR1 LNHDA and CDR2 SQIVND come from the germline V gene (reference sequence). The CDR3 DNA reads as TGTGCCAGTAGTACCCTGACAGGGATTGAAGCTTTCTTT. It yields the protein CASSTLTGIEAFF.

This clone has just one count. The chain is built from TRBV27 and TRBJ2-7; D is possibly TRBD1 (6 bases). Germline V gene sequence: CDR1 MNHEY, CDR2 SMNVEV (reference sequence). The CDR3 runs to 14 residues. Trimming removed 4 bases at V and 6 bases at J, with 16 bases between. The CDR3, as DNA: TGTGCCAGCAGTTCCCGGGACAAAGGGGGCGAGCAGTACTTC. Translated: CASSSRDKGGEQYF.

J is TRBJ2-7 and V is TRBV19; 8 nucleotides align to TRBD1. V lost 9 bases, J lost 6 bases, and 10 bases stayed unmatched. The germline gives CDR1 LNHDA, CDR2 SQIVND (reference sequence). This CDR3 comprises 13 residues. CDR3: CARLRGRRCEQYF. The CDR3 DNA follows: TGTGCCAGACTCAGGGGGCGCCGATGCGAGCAGTACTTC.

The chain links TRBV7-2 to TRBJ2-1; 8 bases line up with TRBD1. J was trimmed by 6 bases and V by 5 bases; bases with no gene match: 12. The CDR3 extends over 16 amino acids. Germline CDR1 reads SGHTA; CDR2 reads FQGNSA. CDR3 in amino acids: CASSQLLGQGGNEQFF. CDR3 coding DNA: TGTGCCAGCAGCCAACTCCTCGGACAGGGCGGCAATGAGCAGTTCTTC. The full variable domain, rest sourced from reference TRBV7-2 and TRBJ2-1, is GAGVSQSPSNKVTEKGKDVELRCDPISGHTALYWYRQSLGQGLEFLIYFQGNSAPDKSGLPSDRFSAERTGGSVSTLTIQRTQQEDSAVYLCASSQLLGQGGNEQFFGPGTRLTVL.

The rearrangement links TRBV7-2 to TRBJ2-4; TRBD2 aligns across 8 bases. CDR3 length: 16 residues. The V segment lost 3 bases and the J segment 0 bases; nucleotides outside the gene matches: 4. Germline V gives CDR1 SGHTA, CDR2 FQGNSA. CDR3: CASSFSGVLAKNIQYF. The DNA for the CDR3 is TGTGCCAGCAGCTTTAGCGGGGTACTAGCCAAAAACATTCAGTACTTC.

This chain links TRBV14 with TRBJ2-7; 8 positions match TRBD2. Germline V gene data show CDR1 as SGHDN and CDR2 as FVKESK. The trim removed 1 base at V and 6 bases at J, leaving 5 bases unmatched. The CDR3 loop spans 14 amino acids. The DNA of the CDR3 is TGTGCCAGCAGCCAAGCGGGGGGGCACTCCGAGCAGTACTTC. Translated: CASSQAGGHSEQYF.